A single T cell receptor beta chain is shown here with its context. Its antigen remains unknown. This sample stems from a study of cytomegalovirus exposure and HLA in healthy donors. Whole-study context: Researchers found that about 84% of 350 to 500 genotyped donors fell within the Caucasian-associated ancestry cluster. Findings and limits, study-wide: In a later analysis, at a false discovery rate of 0.05, approximately 18,000 TCR beta sequences were associated with HLA alleles. In an earlier analysis, about 87% or about 30%: the productive usage of most TCR beta V segments.

PCR was performed using 60 Vbeta and 13 Jbeta primers. TCRdb's table, derived via immunoSEQ multiplex PCR, lists solely in-frame clones and lacks some. The sample gives 150,000 or so clones, around four fifths of which show up once; 9.5% to 10% is in the top ten. Germline V lookup: CDR1 ENHRY, CDR2 SYGVKD. The CDR3 spans 15 residues. V lost 4 bases, J lost 7 bases, and 10 bases stayed unmatched. This receptor was obtained from a young man in good health and CMV-seropositive. The chain couples TRBV10-3 to TRBJ2-1, with 7 bases identical to TRBD2. Sequenced input: PBMCs. The DNA of the CDR3 is TGTGCCATCAGTGTAGATTCGGGCGGGGGTAATGAGCAGTTCTTC. Translated: CAISVDSGGGNEQFF.